This T cell receptor beta chain was identified in a study of T cells in Graves' hyperthyroidism and ophthalmopathy. On the study more broadly: The authors collected peripheral blood at initial diagnosis, before any treatment.

The CDR3 covers 13 residues. Germline CDR1 is MNHNS and CDR2 is SASEGT. V trimming: 10 bases; J trimming: 2 bases; junction bases outside the gene matches: 5. This clonotype was seen a handful of times. The antigen is unknown. Study results and limitations: Researchers found most expanded thyroid clonotypes above 0.001 in blood as well.

Authors of the study amplified TCR beta CDR3 regions from RNA transcripts. The TCR CDR3 was amplified in a first-round RT-PCR using the HTBI primer set. TCRdb called the multiplex PCR reads again in MiXCR, with one record for every CDR3 protein. The sample lists 450,000 to 650,000 distinct CDR3 sequences; approximately 14% were seen once. Cells are PBMCs isolated from more than 8.5 ml of fresh blood. The specimen sequenced was blood. The receptor's source is a woman aged 18-30 years with Graves' ophthalmopathy. The V gene is TRBV6-1, the J gene TRBJ2-7; 10 positions match TRBD1. CDR3 sequence: CATLGQGTYEQYF. The CDR3 DNA reads as TGTGCCACCCTGGGACAGGGGACCTACGAGCAGTACTTC.